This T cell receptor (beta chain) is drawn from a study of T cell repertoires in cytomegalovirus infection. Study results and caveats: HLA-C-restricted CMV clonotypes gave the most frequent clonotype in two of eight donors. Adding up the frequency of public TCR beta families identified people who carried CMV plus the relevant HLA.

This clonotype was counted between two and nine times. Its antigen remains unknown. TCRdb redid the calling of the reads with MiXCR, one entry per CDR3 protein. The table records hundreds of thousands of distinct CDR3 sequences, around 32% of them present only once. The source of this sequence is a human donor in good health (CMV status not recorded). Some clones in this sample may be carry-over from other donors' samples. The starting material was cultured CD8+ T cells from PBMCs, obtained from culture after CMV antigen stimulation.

The CDR3 is CASSISAVYEQYF. As DNA, the CDR3 is TGTGCCAGTAGTATATCGGCGGTCTACGAGCAGTACTTC. J is TRBJ2-7 and V is TRBV19; unclear D gene. V lost 2 bases to trimming and J lost 3 bases, with 8 bases between them. CDR1 and CDR2 (germline): LNHDA, SQIVND (reference sequence). The CDR3 length is 13 residues.